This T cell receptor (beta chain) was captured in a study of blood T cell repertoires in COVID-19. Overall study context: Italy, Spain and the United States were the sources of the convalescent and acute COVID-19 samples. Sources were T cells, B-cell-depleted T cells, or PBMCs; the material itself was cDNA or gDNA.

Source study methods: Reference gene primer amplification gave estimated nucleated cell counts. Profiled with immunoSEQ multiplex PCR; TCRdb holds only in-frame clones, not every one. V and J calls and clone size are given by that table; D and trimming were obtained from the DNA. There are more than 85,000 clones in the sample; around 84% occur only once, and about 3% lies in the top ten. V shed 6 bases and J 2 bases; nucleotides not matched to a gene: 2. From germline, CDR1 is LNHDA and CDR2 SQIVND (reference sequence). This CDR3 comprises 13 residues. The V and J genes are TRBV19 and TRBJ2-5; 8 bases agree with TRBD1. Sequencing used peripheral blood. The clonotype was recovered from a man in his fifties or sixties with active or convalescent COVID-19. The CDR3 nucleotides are TGTGCCAGTAGAAGGACAGGGCAAGAGACCCAGTACTTC. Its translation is CASRRTGQETQYF.